This TCR beta chain was documented in a study of T cells in Graves' hyperthyroidism and ophthalmopathy. V dropped 1 base and J dropped 6; count of bases not matched to a gene: 8. This CDR3 has 16 amino acids. The germline CDR1 and CDR2 sequences are KGHSH and LQKENI. RNA transcripts served as the template for amplifying TCR beta CDR3 regions. HTBI primers were used for first-round RT-PCR of the TCR CDR3. TCRdb ran MiXCR on the multiplex PCR reads and lists one entry per CDR3 protein. The sample consists of tens of thousands of distinct CDR3 sequences, around 48% of them appearing once. Input material: blood. This TCR came from a woman between 50 and 59 years old with Graves' hyperthyroidism that later progressed to Graves' ophthalmopathy. V gene TRBV18 combines with J gene TRBJ2-3; 9 bases agree with TRBD2. The CDR3: CASSPLLREGADTQYF. The CDR3 region has the DNA TGTGCCAGCTCACCACTTTTGCGGGAGGGGGCGGATACGCAGTATTTT. Full variable domain (outside the CDR3, taken from reference TRBV18 and TRBJ2-3): NAGVMQNPRHLVRRRGQEARLRCSPMKGHSHVYWYRQLPEEGLKFMVYLQKENIIDESGMPKERFSAEFPKEGPSILRIQQVVRGDSAAYFCASSPLLREGADTQYFGPGTRLTVL.